The rows below give T cell receptor beta chains drawn from one sample of a study of spatial heterogeneity in lung cancer. Using its own MiXCR run on the 5' RACE reads, TCRdb lists one record per CDR3 protein. The repertoire holds roughly 75,000 distinct CDR3 sequences, with more than 10% as singletons. The specimen was PBMCs, collected at surgery. The receptors here all came from a male donor with early-stage non-small cell lung cancer. Each CDR3 is given with its conserved first and last residue. A D gene is named only where the DNA matches it firmly. Some rows mark clone size as missing; the rest say once, few, many or name a class of expanded clone.

>many|TRBJ2-1|TRBV9|-
CASTRGAGGWGNEQFF
TGTGCCAGCACCAGGGGCGCGGGCGGCTGGGGCAATGAGCAGTTCTTC
>few|TRBJ1-1|TRBV6-5|-
CASFRPGINTEAFF
TGTGCCAGCTTCCGACCGGGAATTAACACTGAAGCTTTCTTT
>few|TRBJ1-5|TRBV21-1|-
CASSVIRRDNQPQHF
TGTGCCAGCAGCGTTATCCGCAGAGACAATCAGCCCCAGCATTTT
>-|TRBJ2-1|TRBV7-2|TRBD2
CASSRTRERGNEQFF
TGTGCCAGCAGCCGCACCCGGGAGCGGGGGAATGAGCAGTTCTTC
>few|TRBJ2-7|TRBV19|-
CASSASSYEQYF
TGTGCCAGTAGTGCCTCCTCCTACGAGCAGTACTTC
>-|TRBJ2-5|TRBV5-6|TRBD1
CASSQGQPQETQYF
TGTGCCAGCAGCCAGGGACAGCCTCAAGAGACCCAGTACTTC
>few|TRBJ2-7|TRBV6-6|-
CASSPTGSGMEQYF
TGTGCCAGCAGCCCGACAGGATCCGGGATGGAGCAGTACTTC
>many|TRBJ1-2|TRBV30|-
CAWSPDLRDGYTF
TGTGCCTGGAGTCCCGATCTTAGAGATGGCTACACCTTC
>-|TRBJ2-5|TRBV29-1|TRBD2
CSVETSGETQYF
TGCAGCGTCGAAACTAGCGGGGAGACCCAGTACTTC
>-|TRBJ2-7|TRBV25-1|TRBD1
CASSRTGGQDEQYF
TGTGCCAGCAGTCGGACAGGGGGCCAGGACGAGCAGTACTTC
>-|TRBJ1-1|TRBV2|-
CASGGGLAMNTEAFF
TGTGCCAGCGGAGGGGGTTTGGCGATGAACACTGAAGCTTTCTTT
>few|TRBJ1-2|TRBV4-1|-
CASSQVAGNYGYTF
TGCGCCAGCAGCCAAGTAGCAGGGAACTATGGCTACACCTTC
>-|TRBJ2-2|TRBV28|TRBD2
CASSSRIGLGYNGELFF
TGTGCCAGCAGTTCCAGAATTGGACTAGGCTATAACGGGGAGCTGTTTTTT
>-|TRBJ2-5|TRBV9|TRBD1
CASSLQDRVVQETQYF
TGTGCCAGCAGCCTCCAGGACAGGGTGGTCCAAGAGACCCAGTACTTC
>few|TRBJ2-2|TRBV10-2|-
CASKWGNTGELFF
TGCGCCAGCAAGTGGGGGAACACCGGGGAGCTGTTTTTT
>many|TRBJ1-2|TRBV5-1|-
CASSLAGNYGYTF
TGCGCCAGCAGCTTGGCCGGAAACTATGGCTACACCTTC
>few|TRBJ2-2|TRBV27|TRBD1
CASGGRGSGELFF
TGTGCCAGCGGTGGCAGGGGGTCTGGGGAGCTGTTTTTT
>many|TRBJ1-2|TRBV5-1|-
CASSSRGAQSYTF
TGCGCCAGCAGCTCGCGGGGGGCGCAAAGCTACACCTTC
>many|TRBJ2-2|TRBV10-2|TRBD2
CASSVASGRASDTGELFF
TGCGCCAGCAGTGTAGCAAGCGGGAGGGCCTCGGACACCGGGGAGCTGTTTTTT
>-|TRBJ2-1|TRBV5-6|TRBD2
CASSLDVRAGNNEQFF
TGTGCCAGCAGCTTGGACGTACGAGCGGGAAACAATGAGCAGTTCTTC
>-|TRBJ2-7|TRBV20-1|TRBD1
CSAASDRAYEQYF
TGCAGTGCCGCTTCGGACAGGGCCTACGAGCAGTACTTC
>few|TRBJ2-5|TRBV12-3/TRBV12-4|-
CASSSGHKQTQYF
TGTGCCAGCAGTTCGGGACATAAACAGACCCAGTACTTC
>-|TRBJ2-1|TRBV6-5|TRBD2
CASTFTGGGSYNEQFF
TGTGCCAGCACCTTTACTGGGGGAGGGTCCTACAATGAGCAGTTCTTC
>-|TRBJ2-1|TRBV10-1|-
CASSGGTEGKNEQFF
TGCGCCAGCAGTGGCGGGACTGAAGGTAAAAATGAGCAGTTCTTC
>-|TRBJ2-7|TRBV10-3|-
CAISEGQDVSYEQYF
TGTGCCATCAGTGAAGGGCAGGATGTCTCCTACGAGCAGTACTTC
>-|TRBJ2-5|TRBV10-3|TRBD1
CAIGTGEEETQYF
TGTGCCATCGGGACAGGGGAGGAGGAGACCCAGTACTTC
>-|TRBJ1-1|TRBV18|-
CASSPLNSEAFF
TGTGCCAGCTCACCACTAAATTCTGAAGCTTTCTTT
>many|TRBJ1-1|TRBV28|-
CASSLKARSGTEAFF
TGTGCCAGCAGTTTAAAGGCCAGAAGTGGGACTGAAGCTTTCTTT
>few|TRBJ2-1|TRBV10-3|-
CAISEGARRANNEQFF
TGTGCCATCAGTGAGGGAGCGAGGAGAGCGAACAATGAGCAGTTCTTC
>few|TRBJ1-2|TRBV29-1|-
CSLGTDYGYTF
TGCAGCTTGGGGACGGACTATGGCTACACCTTC
>few|TRBJ2-3|TRBV20-1|TRBD2
CSARLTSGPNTQYF
TGCAGTGCTAGACTTACTAGCGGGCCCAATACGCAGTATTTT
>many|TRBJ2-7|TRBV2|-
CASRISEQYF
TGTGCCAGCAGAATTAGCGAGCAGTACTTC
>few|TRBJ2-7|TRBV19|TRBD1
CASRPGQGSYEQYF
TGTGCCAGTAGGCCGGGACAGGGCTCCTACGAGCAGTACTTC
>-|TRBJ2-3|TRBV5-1|-
CASSDRITDTQYF
TGCGCCAGCAGTGACAGGATCACAGATACGCAGTATTTT
>few|TRBJ2-7|TRBV4-1|-
CASRSRVGGHDEQYF
TGCGCCAGCAGATCTAGGGTAGGGGGTCATGACGAGCAGTACTTC
>few|TRBJ1-5|TRBV19|-
CASSISYDSSYQPQHF
TGTGCCAGTAGTATATCCTACGACAGCAGTTATCAGCCCCAGCATTTT
>few|TRBJ2-1|TRBV5-8|-
CASSPLGAETDEQFF
TGTGCCAGCAGCCCTCTGGGGGCAGAGACGGATGAGCAGTTCTTC
>-|TRBJ1-5|TRBV7-9|TRBD1
CASSSGQGRDSNQPQHF
TGTGCCAGCAGCAGCGGACAGGGCCGAGATAGCAATCAGCCCCAGCATTTT
>few|TRBJ2-3|TRBV20-1|-
CSAPVGVRMGTDTQYF
TGCAGTGCGCCCGTGGGCGTTAGAATGGGTACAGATACGCAGTATTTT
>-|TRBJ1-4|TRBV11-3|TRBD1
CASSQMTGSEEKLFF
TGTGCCAGCAGCCAAATGACAGGGTCGGAGGAAAAACTGTTTTTT